The clone carrying this TCR beta chain has only a few counts. Its specificity is not known. The study ran its PCR with 60 Vbeta and 13 Jbeta primers. TCRdb's table, derived via immunoSEQ multiplex PCR, lists solely in-frame clones and lacks some. The data contain 150,000 or so clones, more than 8% of them singletons. This entry comes from a study of cytomegalovirus exposure and HLA in healthy donors. Study-wide findings and caveats: CMV serostatus stood as the only immune exposure information on hand.

V lost 4 bases and J 2 bases, leaving 16 bases between the germline ends. CDR1 is SGHRS, CDR2 YFSETQ, per germline. This CDR3 has 15 amino acids. The sequencing input was PBMCs. This TCR came from a man aged 45-65 years in good health and CMV-seronegative. This chain joins TRBV5-1 and TRBJ2-7, with D perhaps matching TRBD1 (6 bases). The CDR3 is CASSPSVTGPYEQYF. DNA of the CDR3: TGCGCCAGCAGCCCCTCAGTGACAGGTCCCTACGAGCAGTACTTC.